This TCR beta chain was profiled in a study of blood T cell repertoires in COVID-19. Trimming at V came to 4 bases and at J to 4 bases, leaving 5 bases not matched to a gene. Germline assignment: CDR1 SGHKS and CDR2 YYEKEE (reference sequence). The CDR3 consists of 14 residues. Using immunoSEQ multiplex PCR, the repertoire was profiled, and TCRdb retains in-frame clones only, with some absent. The sample has roughly 180,000 clones, roughly four fifths seen once. Participant age was roughly 18 to 95 years, and participants resided in fewer than 25 US areas. Participants had their cohort set by participant-reported clinical history.

The source of this sequence is a man aged 35-49 years who had recovered from COVID-19. The sequencing input was PBMCs or T cells enriched from blood (not recorded which). The J gene is TRBJ1-5, the V gene TRBV5-5; 7 bases match TRBD1. Written as DNA, the CDR3 is TGTGCCAGCAGCCTCGACAGGGTGAATCAGCCCCAGCATTTT. This encodes CASSLDRVNQPQHF.